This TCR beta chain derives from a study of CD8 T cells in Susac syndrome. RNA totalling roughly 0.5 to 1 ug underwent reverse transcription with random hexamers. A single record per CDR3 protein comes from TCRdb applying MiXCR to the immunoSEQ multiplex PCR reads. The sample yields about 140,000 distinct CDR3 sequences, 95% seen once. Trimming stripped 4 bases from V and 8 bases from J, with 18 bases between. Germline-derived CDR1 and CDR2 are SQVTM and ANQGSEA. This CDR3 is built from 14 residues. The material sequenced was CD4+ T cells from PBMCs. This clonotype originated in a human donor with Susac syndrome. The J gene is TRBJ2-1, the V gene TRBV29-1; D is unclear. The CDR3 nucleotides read TGCAGCGTTGTTGGGATAGAGGTATCTCATGAGCAGTTCTTC. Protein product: CSVVGIEVSHEQFF.